One T cell receptor (beta chain) is described in this entry. Antigen unknown. The sample belongs to a study of cytomegalovirus exposure and HLA in healthy donors. Study-level information: The approximately 670 first-cohort repertoires shared a platform with the 130 or so validation repertoires, as reported in a later analysis. Study-level findings and limits: For cytomegalovirus status, the classifier reportedly gave diagnoses with high specificity and sensitivity.

TCRdb's copy holds only in-frame clones and misses some; the assay was immunoSEQ multiplex PCR. In the table there are some 69,000 clones, nearly 96% of which are singletons. V was clipped by 4 bases and J by 3 bases; unmatched bases: 5. Germline-derived CDR1 and CDR2 are SGHTA and FQGNSA. There are 15 residues in the CDR3. The sequence was obtained from a woman aged 18-29 years in good health and CMV-seropositive. The specimen sequenced was PBMCs. V gene TRBV7-2 combines with J gene TRBJ2-3, with 9 bases matching TRBD2. DNA of the CDR3: TGTGCCAGCAGCTCAGGGGGACTAGCAACAGATACGCAGTATTTT. Its protein is CASSSGGLATDTQYF.